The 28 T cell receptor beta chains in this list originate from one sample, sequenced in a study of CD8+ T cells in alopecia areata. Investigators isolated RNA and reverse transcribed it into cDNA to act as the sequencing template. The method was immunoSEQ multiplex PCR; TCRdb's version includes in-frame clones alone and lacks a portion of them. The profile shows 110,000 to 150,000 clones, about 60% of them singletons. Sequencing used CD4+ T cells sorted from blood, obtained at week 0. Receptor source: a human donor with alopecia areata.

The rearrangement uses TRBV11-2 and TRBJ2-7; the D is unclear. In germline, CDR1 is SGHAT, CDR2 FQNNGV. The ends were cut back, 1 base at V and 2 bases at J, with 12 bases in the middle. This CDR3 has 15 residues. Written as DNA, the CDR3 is TGTGCCAGCAGCTTAGGAACCGGACGGACCTACGAGCAGTACTTC. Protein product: CASSLGTGRTYEQYF.

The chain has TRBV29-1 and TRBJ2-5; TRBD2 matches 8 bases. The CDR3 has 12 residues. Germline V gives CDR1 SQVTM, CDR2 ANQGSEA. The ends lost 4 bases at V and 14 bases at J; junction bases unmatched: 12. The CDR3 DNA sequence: TGCAGCGTTGGAGGGGCAGGCGGGGGGATCTACTTC. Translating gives CSVGGAGGGIYF. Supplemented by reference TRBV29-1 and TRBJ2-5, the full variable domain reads SAVISQKPSRDICQRGTSLTIQCQVDSQVTMMFWYRQQPGQSLTLIATANQGSEATYESGFVIDKFPISRPNLTFSTLTVSNMSPEDSSIYLCSVGGAGGGIYFGPGTRLLVL.

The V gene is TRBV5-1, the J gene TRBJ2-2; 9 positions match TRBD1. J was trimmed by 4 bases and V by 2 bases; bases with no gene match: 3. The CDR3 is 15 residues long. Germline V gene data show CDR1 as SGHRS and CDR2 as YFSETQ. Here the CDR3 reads CASSFGQGSTGELFF. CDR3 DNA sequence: TGCGCCAGCAGCTTCGGACAGGGGTCCACCGGGGAGCTGTTTTTT. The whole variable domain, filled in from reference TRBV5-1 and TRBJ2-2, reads KAGVTQTPRYLIKTRGQQVTLSCSPISGHRSVSWYQQTPGQGLQFLFEYFSETQRNKGNFPGRFSGRQFSNSRSEMNVSTLELGDSALYLCASSFGQGSTGELFFGEGSRLTVL.

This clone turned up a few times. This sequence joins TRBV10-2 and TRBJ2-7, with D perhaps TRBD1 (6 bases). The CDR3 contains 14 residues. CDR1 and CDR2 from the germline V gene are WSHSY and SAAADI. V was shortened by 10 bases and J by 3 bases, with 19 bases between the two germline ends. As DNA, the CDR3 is TGCGCCACCCTCCCGGGACATTCAAACTACGAGCAGTACTTC. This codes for CATLPGHSNYEQYF.

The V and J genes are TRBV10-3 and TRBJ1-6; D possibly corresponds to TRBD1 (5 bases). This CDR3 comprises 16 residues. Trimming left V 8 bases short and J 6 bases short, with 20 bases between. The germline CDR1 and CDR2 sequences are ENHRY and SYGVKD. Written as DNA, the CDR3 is TGTGCCATCGGGAACGGGGGTGGGCGAGTTAATTCACCCCTCCACTTT. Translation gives CAIGNGGGRVNSPLHF.

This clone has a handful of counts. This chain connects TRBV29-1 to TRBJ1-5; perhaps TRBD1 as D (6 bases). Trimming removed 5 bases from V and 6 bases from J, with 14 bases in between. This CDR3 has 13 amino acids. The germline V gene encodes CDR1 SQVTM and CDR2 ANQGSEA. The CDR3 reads CSVSRGEGQPQHF. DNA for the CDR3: TGCAGCGTTTCCAGGGGTGAGGGTCAGCCCCAGCATTTT.

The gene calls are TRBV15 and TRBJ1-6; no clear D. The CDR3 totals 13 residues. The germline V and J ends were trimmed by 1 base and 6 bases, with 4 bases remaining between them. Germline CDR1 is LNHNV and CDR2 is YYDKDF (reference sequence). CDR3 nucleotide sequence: TGTGCCACCAGCAGAGTCAGTAATTCACCCCTCCACTTT. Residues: CATSRVSNSPLHF.

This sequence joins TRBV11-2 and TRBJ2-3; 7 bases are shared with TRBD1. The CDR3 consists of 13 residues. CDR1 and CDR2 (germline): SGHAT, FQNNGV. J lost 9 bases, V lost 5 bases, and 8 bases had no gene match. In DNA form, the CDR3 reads TGTGCCAGCAGCACCCGACAGGGCGGGACGCAGTATTTT. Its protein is CASSTRQGGTQYF. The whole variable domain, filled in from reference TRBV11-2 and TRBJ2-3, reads EAGVAQSPRYKIIEKRQSVAFWCNPISGHATLYWYQQILGQGPKLLIQFQNNGVVDDSQLPKDRFSAERLKGVDSTLKIQPAKLEDSAVYLCASSTRQGGTQYFGPGTRLTVL.

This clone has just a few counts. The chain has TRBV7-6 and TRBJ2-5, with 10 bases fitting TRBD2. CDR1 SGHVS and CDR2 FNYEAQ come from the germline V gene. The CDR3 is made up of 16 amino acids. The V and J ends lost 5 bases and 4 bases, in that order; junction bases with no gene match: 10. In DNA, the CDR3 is TGTGCCAGCAGCCCCCAGGGTAGCGGGGGGCCAGAGACCCAGTACTTC. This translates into CASSPQGSGGPETQYF.

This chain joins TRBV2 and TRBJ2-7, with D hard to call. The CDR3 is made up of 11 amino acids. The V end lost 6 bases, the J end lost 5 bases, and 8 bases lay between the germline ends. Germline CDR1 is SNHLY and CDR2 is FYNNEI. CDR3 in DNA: TGTGCCAGCAGCTACGACAACGAGCAGTACTTC. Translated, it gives CASSYDNEQYF. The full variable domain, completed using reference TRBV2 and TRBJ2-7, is EPEVTQTPSHQVTQMGQEVILRCVPISNHLYFYWYRQILGQKVEFLVSFYNNEISEKSEIFDDQFSVERPDGSNFTLKIRSTKLEDSAMYFCASSYDNEQYFGPGTRLTVT.

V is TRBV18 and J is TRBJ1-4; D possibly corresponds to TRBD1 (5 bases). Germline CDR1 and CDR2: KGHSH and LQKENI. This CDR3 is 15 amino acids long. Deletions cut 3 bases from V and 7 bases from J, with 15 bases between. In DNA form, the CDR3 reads TGTGCCAGCTCACCGGATGGGGGGTTTGGTGAAAAACTGTTTTTT. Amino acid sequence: CASSPDGGFGEKLFF.

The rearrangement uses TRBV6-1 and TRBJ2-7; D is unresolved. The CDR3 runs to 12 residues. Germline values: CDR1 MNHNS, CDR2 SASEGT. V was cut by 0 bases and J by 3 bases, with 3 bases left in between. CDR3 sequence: CASSEAGYEQYF. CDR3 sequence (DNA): TGTGCCAGCAGTGAAGCTGGCTACGAGCAGTACTTC.

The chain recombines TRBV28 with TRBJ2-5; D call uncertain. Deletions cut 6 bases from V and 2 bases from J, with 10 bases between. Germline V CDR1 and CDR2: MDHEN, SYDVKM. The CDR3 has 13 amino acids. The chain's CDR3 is CASSRRPQETQYF. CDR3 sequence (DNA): TGTGCCAGCAGCCGCCGGCCACAAGAGACCCAGTACTTC.

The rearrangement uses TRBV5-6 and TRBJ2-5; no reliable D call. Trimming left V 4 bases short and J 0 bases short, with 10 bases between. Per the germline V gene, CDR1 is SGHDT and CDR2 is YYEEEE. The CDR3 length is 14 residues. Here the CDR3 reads CASSGRTYQETQYF. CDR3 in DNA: TGTGCCAGCAGCGGCAGAACCTACCAAGAGACCCAGTACTTC.

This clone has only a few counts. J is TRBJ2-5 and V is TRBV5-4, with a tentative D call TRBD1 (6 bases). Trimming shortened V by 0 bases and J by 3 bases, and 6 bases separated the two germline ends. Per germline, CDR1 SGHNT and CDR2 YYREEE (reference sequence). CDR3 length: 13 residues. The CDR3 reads CASSLDREETQYF. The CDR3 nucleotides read TGTGCCAGCAGCTTGGACAGGGAAGAGACCCAGTACTTC.

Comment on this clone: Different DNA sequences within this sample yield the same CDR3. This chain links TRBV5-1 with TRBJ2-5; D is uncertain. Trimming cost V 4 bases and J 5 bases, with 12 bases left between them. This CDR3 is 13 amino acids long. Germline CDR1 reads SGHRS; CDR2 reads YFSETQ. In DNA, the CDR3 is TGCGCCAGCAGCCTTGCAGGTGGGGAGACCCAGTACTTC. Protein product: CASSLAGGETQYF.

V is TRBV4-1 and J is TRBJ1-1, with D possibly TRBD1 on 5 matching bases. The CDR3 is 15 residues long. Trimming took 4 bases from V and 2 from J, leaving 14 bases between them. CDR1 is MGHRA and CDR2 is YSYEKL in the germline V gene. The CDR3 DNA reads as TGCGCCAGCAGCCGCGAGTGGGGGGGAAACACTGAAGCTTTCTTT. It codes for CASSREWGGNTEAFF.

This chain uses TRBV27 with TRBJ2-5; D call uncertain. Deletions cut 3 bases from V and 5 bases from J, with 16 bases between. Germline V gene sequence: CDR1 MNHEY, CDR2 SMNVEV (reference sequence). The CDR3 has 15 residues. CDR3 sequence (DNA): TGTGCCAGCAGTTTTGGCTCCGGGTCCGGGGAGACCCAGTACTTC. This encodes CASSFGSGSGETQYF.

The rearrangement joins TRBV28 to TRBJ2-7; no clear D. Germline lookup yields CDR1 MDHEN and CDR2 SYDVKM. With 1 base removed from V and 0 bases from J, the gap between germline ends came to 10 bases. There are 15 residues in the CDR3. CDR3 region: CASSLSAGSSYEQYF. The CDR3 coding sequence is TGTGCCAGCAGTTTATCGGCAGGTAGCTCCTACGAGCAGTACTTC.

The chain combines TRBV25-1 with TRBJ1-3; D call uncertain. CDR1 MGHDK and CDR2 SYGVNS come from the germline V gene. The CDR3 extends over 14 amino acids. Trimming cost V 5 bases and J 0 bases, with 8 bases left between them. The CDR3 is CASSTYYSGNTIYF. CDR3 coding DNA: TGTGCCAGCAGTACTTATTACTCTGGAAACACCATATATTTT.

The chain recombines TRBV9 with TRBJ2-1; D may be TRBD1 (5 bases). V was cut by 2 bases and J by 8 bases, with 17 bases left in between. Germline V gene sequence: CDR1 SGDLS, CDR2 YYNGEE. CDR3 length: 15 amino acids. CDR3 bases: TGTGCCAGCAGCGTGGGAAGAGCCTTAGGGGATGAGCAGTTCTTC. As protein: CASSVGRALGDEQFF.

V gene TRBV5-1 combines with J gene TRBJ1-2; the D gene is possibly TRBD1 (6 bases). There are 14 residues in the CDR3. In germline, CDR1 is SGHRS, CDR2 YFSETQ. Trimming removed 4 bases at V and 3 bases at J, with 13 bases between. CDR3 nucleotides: TGCGCCAGCAGCCAACAGGGAGAGGACTATGGCTACACCTTC. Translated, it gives CASSQQGEDYGYTF.

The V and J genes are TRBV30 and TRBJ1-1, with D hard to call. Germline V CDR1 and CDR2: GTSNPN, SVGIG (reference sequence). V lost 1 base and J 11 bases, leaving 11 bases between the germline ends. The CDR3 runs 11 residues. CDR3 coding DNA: TGTGCCTGGAGTGCCCCCCTAGTGGCTTTCTTT. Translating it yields CAWSAPLVAFF. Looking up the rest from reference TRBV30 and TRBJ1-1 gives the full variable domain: SQTIHQWPATLVQPVGSPLSLECTVEGTSNPNLYWYRQAAGRGLQLLFYSVGIGQISSEVPQNLSASRPQDRQFILSSKKLLLSDSGFYLCAWSAPLVAFFGQGTRLTVV.

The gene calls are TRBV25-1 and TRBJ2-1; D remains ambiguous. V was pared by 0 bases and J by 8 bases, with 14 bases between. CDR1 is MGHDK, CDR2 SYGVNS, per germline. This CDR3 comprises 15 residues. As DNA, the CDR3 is TGTGCCAGCAGTGAATATGAGGTGAGCGTACATGAGCAGTTCTTC. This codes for CASSEYEVSVHEQFF.

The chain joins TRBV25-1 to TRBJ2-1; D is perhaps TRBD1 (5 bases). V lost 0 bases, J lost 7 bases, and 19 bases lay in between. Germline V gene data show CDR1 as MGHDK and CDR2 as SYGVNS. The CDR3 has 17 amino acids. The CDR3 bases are TGTGCCAGCAGTGAATACGGGCAGGGAATTCTCTCTAATGAGCAGTTCTTC. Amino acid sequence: CASSEYGQGILSNEQFF.

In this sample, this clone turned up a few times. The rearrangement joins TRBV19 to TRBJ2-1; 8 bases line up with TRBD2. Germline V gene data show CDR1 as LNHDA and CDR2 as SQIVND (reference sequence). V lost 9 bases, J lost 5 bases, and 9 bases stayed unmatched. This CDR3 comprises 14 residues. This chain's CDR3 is CASAGGGPHNEQFF. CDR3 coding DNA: TGTGCCAGCGCCGGGGGGGGGCCGCACAATGAGCAGTTCTTC.

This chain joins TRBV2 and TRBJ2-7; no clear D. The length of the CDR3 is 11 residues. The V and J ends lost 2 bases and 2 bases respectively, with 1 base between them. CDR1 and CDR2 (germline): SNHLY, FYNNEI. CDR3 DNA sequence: TGTGCCAGCAGTGAACCCTACGAGCAGTACTTC. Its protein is CASSEPYEQYF.

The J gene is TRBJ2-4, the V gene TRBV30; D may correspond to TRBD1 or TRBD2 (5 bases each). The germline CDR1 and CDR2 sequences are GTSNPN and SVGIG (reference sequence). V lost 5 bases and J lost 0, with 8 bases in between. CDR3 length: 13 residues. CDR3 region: CAWGGLAKNIQYF. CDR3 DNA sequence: TGTGCCTGGGGGGGTTTAGCCAAAAACATTCAGTACTTC.